Listed here is a single TCR beta chain. Its antigen remains unidentified. Profiled with immunoSEQ multiplex PCR; TCRdb holds only in-frame clones, not every one. The sample lists 100,000 or so clones, less than 85% occurring once. These data belong to a study of OX40 agonist ivuxolimab in advanced cancers. Whole-study context: Participants, around 80% male, averaged roughly 60 years of age, ranging from 23 to 79. General study points: Specificity for antigen went undetermined in the expanded peripheral T cells.

The CDR3 is 14 amino acids. Germline V gene lookup returns CDR1 SGHRS and CDR2 YFSETQ. The junction had 7 bases not matched to a gene; V was cut back by 4 bases and J by 6 bases. The chain has TRBV5-1 and TRBJ1-2, with TRBD1 matching over 9 bases. This receptor was obtained from an adult with an advanced solid tumor such as melanoma, head and neck, liver or kidney cancer. The sample was CD4+ or CD8+ T cells sorted from blood, taken in a trial of the OX40 agonist ivuxolimab. As DNA, the CDR3 is TGCGCCAGCAGCCCACCGGGACAGGGCCATGGCTACACCTTC. This translates into CASSPPGQGHGYTF.